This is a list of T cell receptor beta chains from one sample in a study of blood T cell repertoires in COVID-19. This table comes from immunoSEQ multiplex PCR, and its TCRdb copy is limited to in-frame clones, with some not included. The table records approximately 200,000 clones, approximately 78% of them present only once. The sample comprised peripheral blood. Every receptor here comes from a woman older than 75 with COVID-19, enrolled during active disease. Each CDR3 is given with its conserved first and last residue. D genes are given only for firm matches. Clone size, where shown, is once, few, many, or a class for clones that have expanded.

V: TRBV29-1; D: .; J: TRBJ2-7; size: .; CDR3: CSVLNMVSGEQYF; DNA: TGCAGCGTTTTGAACATGGTTTCGGGCGAGCAGTACTTC
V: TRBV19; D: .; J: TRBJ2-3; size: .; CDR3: CASSIGENTDTQYF; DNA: TGTGCCAGTAGTATAGGCGAGAACACAGATACGCAGTATTTT
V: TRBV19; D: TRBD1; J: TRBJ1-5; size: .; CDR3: CASSPHRQGAFQPQHF; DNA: TGTGCCAGTAGTCCTCACCGACAGGGGGCGTTTCAGCCCCAGCATTTT
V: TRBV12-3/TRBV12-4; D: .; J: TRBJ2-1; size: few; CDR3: CASSLAGNEQFF; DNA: TGTGCCAGCAGTTTGGCGGGCAATGAGCAGTTCTTC
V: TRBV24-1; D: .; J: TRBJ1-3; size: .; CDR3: CATSRSGNTIYF; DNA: TGTGCCACCAGCCGGTCTGGAAACACCATATATTTT
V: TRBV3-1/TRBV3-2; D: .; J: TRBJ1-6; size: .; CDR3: CASNLQAGLGSPLHF; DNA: TGTGCCAGCAACCTCCAAGCAGGGCTTGGGTCACCCCTCCACTTT
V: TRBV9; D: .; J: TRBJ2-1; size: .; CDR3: CASSVGFGSRSGEQFF; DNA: TGTGCCAGCAGCGTAGGATTTGGTAGCCGGTCGGGTGAGCAGTTCTTC
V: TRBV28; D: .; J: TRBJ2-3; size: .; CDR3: CASSSGQITDTQYF; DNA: TGTGCCAGCAGTTCCGGACAGATCACAGATACGCAGTATTTT
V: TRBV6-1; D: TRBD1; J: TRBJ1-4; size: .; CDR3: CASSETGGAALRVNEKLFF; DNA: TGTGCCAGCAGTGAGACAGGGGGCGCGGCCCTTCGGGTTAATGAAAAACTGTTTTTT
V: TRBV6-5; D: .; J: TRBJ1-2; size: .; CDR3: CASSNRRGANYGYTF; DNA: TGTGCCAGCAGTAACCGTCGGGGAGCTAACTATGGCTACACCTTC
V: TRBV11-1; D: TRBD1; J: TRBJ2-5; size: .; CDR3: CASSSIGTGQETQYF; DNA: TGTGCCAGCAGCTCCATCGGGACAGGGCAAGAGACCCAGTACTTC
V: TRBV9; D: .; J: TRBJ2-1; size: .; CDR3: CASSVAGIHEQFF; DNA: TGTGCCAGCAGCGTAGCCGGTATCCATGAGCAGTTCTTC
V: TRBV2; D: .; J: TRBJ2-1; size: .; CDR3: CASSELALDNEQFF; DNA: TGTGCCAGCAGTGAACTAGCGCTCGACAATGAGCAGTTCTTC
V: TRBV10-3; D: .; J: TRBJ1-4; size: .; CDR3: CAISPQGLTNEKLFF; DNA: TGTGCCATCAGCCCCCAGGGATTAACTAATGAAAAACTGTTTTTT
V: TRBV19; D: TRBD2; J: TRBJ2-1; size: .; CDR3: CASRTSGPYNEQFF; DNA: TGTGCCAGTCGGACTAGCGGACCCTACAATGAGCAGTTCTTC
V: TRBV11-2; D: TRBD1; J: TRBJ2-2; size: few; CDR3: CASSLGTGGTTNTGELFF; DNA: TGTGCCAGCAGCTTAGGCACAGGGGGCACTACGAACACCGGGGAGCTGTTTTTT
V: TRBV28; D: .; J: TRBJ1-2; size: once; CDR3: CASNGDRYGYTF; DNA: TGTGCCAGCAACGGTGACAGGTATGGCTACACCTTC
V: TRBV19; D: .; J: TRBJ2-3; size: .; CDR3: CASSIRGDTQYF; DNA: TGTGCCAGTAGCATTAGGGGTGATACGCAGTATTTT
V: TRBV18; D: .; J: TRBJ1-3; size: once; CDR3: CASSPRTSSGNTIYF; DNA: TGTGCCAGCTCACCACGAACCAGCTCTGGAAACACCATATATTTT
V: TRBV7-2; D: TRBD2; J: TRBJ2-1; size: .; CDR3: CASTFTSGAYNEQFF; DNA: TGTGCCAGCACCTTCACTAGCGGGGCCTACAATGAGCAGTTCTTC
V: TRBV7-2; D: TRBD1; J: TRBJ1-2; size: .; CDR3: CASSLAQGANGYTF; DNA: TGTGCCAGCAGCTTAGCCCAGGGGGCGAATGGCTACACCTTC
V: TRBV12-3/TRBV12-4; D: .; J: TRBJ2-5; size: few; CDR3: CASSFAGRETQYF; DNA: TGTGCCAGCAGTTTTGCAGGGCGAGAGACCCAGTACTTC
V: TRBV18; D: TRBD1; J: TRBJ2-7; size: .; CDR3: CASSQGTGDPYEQYF; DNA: TGTGCCAGCTCCCAGGGGACAGGGGACCCCTACGAGCAGTACTTC
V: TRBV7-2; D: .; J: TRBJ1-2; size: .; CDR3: CASSLAQGYGYTF; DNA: TGTGCCAGCAGCTTGGCCCAGGGTTATGGCTACACCTTC
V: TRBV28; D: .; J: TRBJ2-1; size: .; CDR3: CASRHRGLRDFYNEQFF; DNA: TGTGCCAGCAGACATAGGGGGCTGCGGGACTTCTACAATGAGCAGTTCTTC
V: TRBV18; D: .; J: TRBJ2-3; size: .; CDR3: CASSPPQLSTDTQYF; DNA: TGTGCCAGCTCACCACCACAGTTAAGCACAGATACGCAGTATTTT
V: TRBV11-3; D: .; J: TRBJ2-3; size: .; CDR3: CASSSKHHYWGAGTDTQYF; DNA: TGTGCCAGCAGCTCGAAGCACCATTACTGGGGAGCTGGCACAGATACGCAGTATTTT
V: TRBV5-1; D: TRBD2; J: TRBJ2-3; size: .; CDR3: CASSSYTSGSSTDTQYF; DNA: TGCGCCAGCAGCTCATATACTAGCGGGTCTAGCACAGATACGCAGTATTTT
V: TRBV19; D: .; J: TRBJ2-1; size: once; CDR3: CASRRGHYNEQFF; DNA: TGTGCCAGTAGGCGGGGTCACTACAATGAGCAGTTCTTC
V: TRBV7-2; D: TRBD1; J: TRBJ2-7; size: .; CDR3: CASSIGTGSSEQYF; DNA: TGTGCCAGCAGCATTGGGACAGGATCTTCGGAGCAGTACTTC
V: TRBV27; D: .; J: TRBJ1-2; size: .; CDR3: CASSPSGLGYTF; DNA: TGTGCCAGCAGTCCCTCGGGACTTGGCTACACCTTC
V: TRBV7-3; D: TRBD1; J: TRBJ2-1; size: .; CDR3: CASSPGQAEGEQFF; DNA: TGTGCCAGCAGTCCGGGACAGGCAGAGGGTGAGCAGTTCTTC